Described below is a single TCR beta chain sequence and its context. No antigen is known for it. Sort purity for all populations was recorded as exceeding 98%. These data are taken from a study of beta chain features in type 1 diabetes. Study background: The patients were much like the healthy donors in age, gender and cell yields.

General study points: People with Type 1 diabetes carried modestly yet significantly shorter TCRB CDR3s in all four CD4+ subsets. Researchers caution that PCR might favor shorter templates, equally among patients and controls. Highly expressing activated T cells could be over-counted with a cDNA template.

The authors reverse transcribed all of the isolated RNA, so sequencing captured expressed TCRB transcripts. The data were produced by immunoSEQ multiplex PCR, yet TCRdb's version contains in-frame clones alone and is incomplete. The table shows some 660,000 clones, with more than 12% occurring only once. CDR3 size: 13 residues. The ends were cut back, 0 bases at V and 6 bases at J, with 9 bases in the middle. Germline V gene lookup returns CDR1 GTSNPN and CDR2 SVGIG (reference sequence). Sequenced sample: naive CD4+ T cells from blood. This sequence was found in a man between 18 and 29 years old with type 1 diabetes. The chain links TRBV30 to TRBJ2-1, with D unclear. The CDR3 spells CAWSVLGTNEQFF. In nucleotides, the CDR3 is TGTGCCTGGAGTGTATTGGGCACCAATGAGCAGTTCTTC.